This TCR beta chain was captured by sequencing in a study of shared clonotypes between healthy human individuals. Turning to the study itself: Contributing individuals were a couple of females and three males aged 18 to 49. General study results and limits: The sharing of about 5% of naive CD4 clonotypes was seen across a handful of donors.

Naive CD45RA+ and memory CD45RA-negative subsets were split from CD4+ cells. Points on this clone: Antigen specificity is unknown.

TCRdb's copy holds only in-frame clones and misses some; the assay was immunoSEQ multiplex PCR. Of hundreds of thousands of clones listed, approximately 73% are singletons. The CDR3 sequence is 15 residues long. CDR1 is MNHNY and CDR2 is SVGAGI in the germline V gene (reference sequence). The junction had 10 bases not matched to a gene; V was cut back by 5 bases and J by 4 bases. The sequencing input was memory CD4+ T cells sorted from blood. Sample subset: CD45RA-negative fraction. The chain couples TRBV6-6 to TRBJ1-1; 7 nucleotides match TRBD1. The receptor was isolated from a woman aged 25 to 39 in good health. The CDR3 protein is CASSNRDRIGTEAFF. The CDR3 DNA follows: TGTGCCAGCAGTAACCGGGACAGAATCGGCACTGAAGCTTTCTTT.